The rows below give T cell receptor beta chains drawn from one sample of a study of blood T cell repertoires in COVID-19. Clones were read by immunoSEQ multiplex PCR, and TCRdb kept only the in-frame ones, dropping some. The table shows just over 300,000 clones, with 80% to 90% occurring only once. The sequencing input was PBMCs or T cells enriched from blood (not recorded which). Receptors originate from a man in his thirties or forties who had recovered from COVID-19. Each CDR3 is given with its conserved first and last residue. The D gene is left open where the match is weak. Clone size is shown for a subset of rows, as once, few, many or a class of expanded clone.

CDR3 protein: CASRRVQANYGYTF; CDR3 DNA: TGTGCCAGTAGGAGGGTTCAAGCTAACTATGGCTACACCTTC; V gene: TRBV19; D gene: .; J gene: TRBJ1-2; clone size: once
CDR3 protein: CASSLGGRGTQYF; CDR3 DNA: TGTGCCAGCAGTCTGGGGGGTCGGGGGACCCAGTACTTC; V gene: TRBV6-5; D gene: .; J gene: TRBJ2-5; clone size: .
CDR3 protein: CASSPTGSTEAFF; CDR3 DNA: TGTGCCAGCAGCCCTACAGGGAGCACTGAAGCTTTCTTT; V gene: TRBV11-3; D gene: .; J gene: TRBJ1-1; clone size: .
CDR3 protein: CASSLELAGSEQYF; CDR3 DNA: TGTGCCAGCAGCTTAGAACTAGCGGGGAGCGAGCAGTACTTC; V gene: TRBV7-8; D gene: TRBD2; J gene: TRBJ2-7; clone size: .
CDR3 protein: CASSLGSLQGLGETQYF; CDR3 DNA: TGTGCCAGCAGCTTAGGAAGTTTACAGGGGCTAGGAGAGACCCAGTACTTC; V gene: TRBV7-8; D gene: TRBD1; J gene: TRBJ2-5; clone size: .
CDR3 protein: CASSLHYRDTEAFF; CDR3 DNA: TGTGCCAGCAGCTTACATTATCGGGACACTGAAGCTTTCTTT; V gene: TRBV11-3; D gene: .; J gene: TRBJ1-1; clone size: .
CDR3 protein: CASSGQGTPYEQYF; CDR3 DNA: TGTGCCAGCAGCGGACAGGGGACTCCCTACGAGCAGTACTTC; V gene: TRBV13; D gene: TRBD1; J gene: TRBJ2-7; clone size: .
CDR3 protein: CASSPGTSGANEQFF; CDR3 DNA: TGTGCCAGCAGCCCTGGGACTAGCGGGGCGAATGAGCAGTTCTTC; V gene: TRBV9; D gene: TRBD2; J gene: TRBJ2-1; clone size: .
CDR3 protein: CAISAPGTAVGEQYF; CDR3 DNA: TGTGCCATCAGTGCTCCCGGGACAGCCGTTGGGGAGCAGTACTTC; V gene: TRBV10-3; D gene: TRBD1; J gene: TRBJ2-7; clone size: once
CDR3 protein: CASSQVTSGRREQYF; CDR3 DNA: TGTGCCAGCAGCCAGGTCACTAGCGGGAGACGGGAGCAGTACTTC; V gene: TRBV3-1/TRBV3-2; D gene: TRBD2; J gene: TRBJ2-7; clone size: .
CDR3 protein: CASTGTGSSYNEQFF; CDR3 DNA: TGCGCCAGTACCGGGACTGGGAGCTCCTACAATGAGCAGTTCTTC; V gene: TRBV10-1; D gene: .; J gene: TRBJ2-1; clone size: .
CDR3 protein: CASSAQTSGKTYEQYF; CDR3 DNA: TGTGCCAGCAGTGCACAGACTAGCGGGAAAACCTACGAGCAGTACTTC; V gene: TRBV6-1; D gene: TRBD2; J gene: TRBJ2-7; clone size: .
CDR3 protein: CASSQGVGRGPHNEQFF; CDR3 DNA: TGTGCCAGCAGCCAAGGAGTGGGAAGGGGCCCACACAATGAGCAGTTCTTC; V gene: TRBV3-1/TRBV3-2; D gene: .; J gene: TRBJ2-1; clone size: once
CDR3 protein: CAWTLSDSPGEPQHF; CDR3 DNA: TGTGCCTGGACCCTCTCGGACAGCCCCGGGGAGCCCCAGCATTTT; V gene: TRBV30; D gene: .; J gene: TRBJ1-5; clone size: .
CDR3 protein: CASSQDQVRNTEAFF; CDR3 DNA: TGTGCCAGCAGCCAAGATCAGGTGAGGAACACTGAAGCTTTCTTT; V gene: TRBV4-2; D gene: .; J gene: TRBJ1-1; clone size: once
CDR3 protein: CSASSPWSPEGETQYF; CDR3 DNA: TGCAGTGCTAGTTCGCCATGGAGCCCTGAGGGAGAGACCCAGTACTTC; V gene: TRBV20-1; D gene: .; J gene: TRBJ2-5; clone size: .
CDR3 protein: CASSGSPIRDRGTSTQYF; CDR3 DNA: TGTGCCAGCAGCGGATCCCCTATCCGGGACAGGGGGACTTCTACGCAGTATTTT; V gene: TRBV9; D gene: TRBD1; J gene: TRBJ2-3; clone size: .
CDR3 protein: CASQTANNSPLHF; CDR3 DNA: TGTGCCAGTCAGACAGCAAATAATTCACCCCTCCACTTT; V gene: TRBV19; D gene: .; J gene: TRBJ1-6; clone size: .
CDR3 protein: CASSLGLAVSTGELFF; CDR3 DNA: TGTGCCAGCAGCTTGGGGCTAGCGGTATCCACCGGGGAGCTGTTTTTT; V gene: TRBV5-5; D gene: TRBD2; J gene: TRBJ2-2; clone size: .
CDR3 protein: CASSQDPGGNTIYF; CDR3 DNA: TGCGCCAGCAGCCAAGATCCAGGGGGAAACACCATATATTTT; V gene: TRBV4-1; D gene: .; J gene: TRBJ1-3; clone size: .
CDR3 protein: CASSLDILAGGYETQYF; CDR3 DNA: TGTGCCAGCAGCTTAGATATACTAGCGGGGGGGTACGAGACCCAGTACTTC; V gene: TRBV11-2; D gene: TRBD2; J gene: TRBJ2-5; clone size: .
CDR3 protein: CASSLALIAGGEQFF; CDR3 DNA: TGTGCCAGCAGCTTAGCGTTGATAGCGGGAGGTGAGCAGTTCTTC; V gene: TRBV7-2; D gene: TRBD2; J gene: TRBJ2-1; clone size: .
CDR3 protein: CASSPNGGAAGANVLTF; CDR3 DNA: TGTGCCAGCAGCCCGAACGGAGGCGCCGCTGGGGCCAACGTCCTGACTTTC; V gene: TRBV13; D gene: .; J gene: TRBJ2-6; clone size: .
CDR3 protein: CASRTGQNYGYTF; CDR3 DNA: TGTGCCAGCAGAACGGGACAAAACTATGGCTACACCTTC; V gene: TRBV27; D gene: .; J gene: TRBJ1-2; clone size: once
CDR3 protein: CASSRTASGFQRGGNEQFF; CDR3 DNA: TGTGCCAGCAGCCGAACCGCCTCAGGGTTCCAGCGGGGGGGCAATGAGCAGTTCTTC; V gene: TRBV28; D gene: TRBD2; J gene: TRBJ2-1; clone size: .
CDR3 protein: CASSLPLGRGQETQYF; CDR3 DNA: TGTGCCAGCAGCCTACCTCTAGGGAGGGGGCAAGAGACCCAGTACTTC; V gene: TRBV6-2/TRBV6-3; D gene: .; J gene: TRBJ2-5; clone size: .
CDR3 protein: CASSEWGQGDDNEQFF; CDR3 DNA: TGTGCCAGCAGCGAATGGGGACAGGGGGATGACAATGAGCAGTTCTTC; V gene: TRBV5-4; D gene: TRBD1; J gene: TRBJ2-1; clone size: .
CDR3 protein: CASSLGQNYGYTF; CDR3 DNA: TGTGCCAGCAGCTTAGGGCAGAACTATGGCTACACCTTC; V gene: TRBV7-9; D gene: .; J gene: TRBJ1-2; clone size: .
CDR3 protein: CASSLSNRYYGYTF; CDR3 DNA: TGTGCCAGCAGTTTATCGAACAGGTACTATGGCTACACCTTC; V gene: TRBV28; D gene: .; J gene: TRBJ1-2; clone size: .
CDR3 protein: CASSASLSNQPQHF; CDR3 DNA: TGTGCCAGCAGTGCTAGCCTTAGCAATCAGCCCCAGCATTTT; V gene: TRBV2; D gene: .; J gene: TRBJ1-5; clone size: .
CDR3 protein: CASSQGQNTEAFF; CDR3 DNA: TGTGCCAGTTCCCAGGGACAGAACACTGAAGCTTTCTTT; V gene: TRBV18; D gene: .; J gene: TRBJ1-1; clone size: once
CDR3 protein: CASSFSRGSRYGYTF; CDR3 DNA: TGTGCCAGCAGCTTCTCCAGGGGCAGTCGTTATGGCTACACCTTC; V gene: TRBV11-2; D gene: .; J gene: TRBJ1-2; clone size: .
CDR3 protein: CASSRQGLNTEAFF; CDR3 DNA: TGTGCCAGCAGCCGACAGGGTCTGAACACTGAAGCTTTCTTT; V gene: TRBV5-4; D gene: TRBD1; J gene: TRBJ1-1; clone size: .
CDR3 protein: CASRDHDRGPETQYF; CDR3 DNA: TGTGCCAGCAGAGACCACGACAGGGGTCCAGAGACCCAGTACTTC; V gene: TRBV7-9; D gene: TRBD1; J gene: TRBJ2-5; clone size: .
CDR3 protein: CASGGAYYGYTF; CDR3 DNA: TGTGCCAGTGGGGGGGCCTACTATGGCTACACCTTC; V gene: TRBV25-1; D gene: .; J gene: TRBJ1-2; clone size: .
CDR3 protein: CASGTGEFGNTIYF; CDR3 DNA: TGTGCTAGTGGCACAGGGGAGTTTGGAAACACCATATATTTT; V gene: TRBV12-5; D gene: TRBD1; J gene: TRBJ1-3; clone size: .
CDR3 protein: CASRAGTGNTEAFF; CDR3 DNA: TGCGCCAGCAGGGCCGGGACAGGGAACACTGAAGCTTTCTTT; V gene: TRBV5-1; D gene: TRBD1; J gene: TRBJ1-1; clone size: .